What follows describes a single T cell receptor beta chain. Using immunoSEQ multiplex PCR, the repertoire was profiled, and TCRdb retains in-frame clones only, with some absent. The table shows roughly 230,000 clones, with about 83% occurring only once. This entry is derived from a study of blood T cell repertoires in COVID-19. The overall study: COVID-19 samples collected from the United States, Italy and Spain covered acute and convalescent phases. PBMCs, B-cell-depleted T cells, or T cells were the source of the cDNA or gDNA that made up the material.

The length of the CDR3 is 12 residues. The germline V gene encodes CDR1 SGHTA and CDR2 FQGNSA. V gave up 1 base and J gave up 6 bases, with 6 bases separating them. The rearrangement joins TRBV7-2 to TRBJ1-1; D not certain. This TCR was sampled from a human donor in a cohort sampled during active COVID-19. The sequencing input was peripheral blood. The CDR3 DNA follows: TGTGCCAGCAGCTTAGGTCGGGCTGAAGCTTTCTTT. The encoded protein is CASSLGRAEAFF.